This record looks at one TCR beta chain sequence and its context. Here immunoSEQ multiplex PCR was the method, and the copy in TCRdb shows in-frame clones only, minus some. The data contain hundreds of thousands of clones, about four fifths of them singletons. Treatment: some 20 received Ad26.COV2.S at low or high dose, single or two shots; about 5 received placebo; per-sample allocation not given. Vaccine and placebo recipients were sampled on day 63 after the first injection. CDR3 length equals 13 residues. Per germline, CDR1 MGHDK and CDR2 SYGVNS. Trimming took 6 bases from V and 7 from J; bases not matched to a gene: 6. The data derive from a study of Ad26.COV2.S vaccination and SARS-CoV-2 variants.

The starting material was peripheral blood, obtained in a trial of Ad26.COV2.S vaccine versus placebo. The receptor was derived from a person aged 18-65 years who received the Ad26.COV2.S COVID-19 vaccine or a placebo. The V gene is TRBV25-1, the J gene TRBJ1-2, with 9 bases identical to TRBD1. This CDR3 reads CASSGDREGGYTF. In DNA, the CDR3 is TGTGCCAGCAGCGGGGACAGGGAGGGTGGCTACACCTTC.